These 13 T cell receptor beta chains share one sample of origin, sequenced in a study of T cells in Graves' hyperthyroidism and ophthalmopathy. From RNA transcripts, TCR beta CDR3 regions were amplified. Using the HTBI primer set, a first-round RT-PCR was run on the TCR CDR3. TCRdb re-analysed the multiplex PCR reads in MiXCR, keeping a single row per CDR3 protein. This table has about 360,000 distinct CDR3 sequences, about 13% appearing once. Sequencing used blood. Every receptor here comes from a woman aged 18-29 years with Graves' hyperthyroidism.

In its sample, this clonotype was seen many times. The V and J genes are TRBV12-3 or TRBV12-4 and TRBJ1-1; no reliable D call. V shed 6 bases and J shed 0 bases, with 11 bases lying between them. This CDR3 spans 14 amino acids. The CDR3 region has the DNA TGTGCCAGCAGCATTCTGACCGTGAACACTGAAGCTTTCTTT. Translated: CASSILTVNTEAFF.

The table lists this clonotype with many counts. The V gene is TRBV4-3, the J gene TRBJ2-7; TRBD1 might be the D (6 bases). The CDR3 contains 14 residues. The germline V gene encodes CDR1 LGHNA and CDR2 YSLEER. V lost 4 bases, J lost 3 bases, and 13 bases lay in between. Here the CDR3 reads CASSPRTVGYEQYF. DNA for the CDR3: TGCGCCAGCAGCCCACGGACAGTTGGCTACGAGCAGTACTTC.

Of note for this clonotype: A much larger clone lies one base from this, so it may be a read error. Likely a read error: the CDR3 ends without its conserved phenylalanine or tryptophan. The rearrangement links TRBV11-2 to TRBJ2-7, with 9 bases that match TRBD1. J gave up 5 bases and V 3 bases, and 5 bases lay outside the gene matches. This CDR3 region has 14 residues. Germline assignment: CDR1 SGHAT and CDR2 FQNNGV. The chain's CDR3 is CASSFNRGRHEQYL. The CDR3 region has the DNA TGTGCCAGCAGCTTTAACAGGGGGCGCCACGAGCAGTACCTC.

This clonotype was counted a few times. The chain links TRBV7-2 to TRBJ1-2, with D unresolved. The CDR3 extends over 14 amino acids. The germline V gene encodes CDR1 SGHTA and CDR2 FQGNSA. Trimming left V 5 bases short and J 8 bases short, with 18 bases between. DNA for the CDR3: TGTGCCAGCAGCCTAAACGGCCTCCTCGGGGGCTACACCTTC. Its protein is CASSLNGLLGGYTF.

This clonotype was seen repeatedly, ten times or more. This sequence joins TRBV6-2 or TRBV6-3 and TRBJ1-1, with unresolved D. Per the germline V gene, CDR1 is MNHEY and CDR2 is SVGEGT. The length of the CDR3 is 13 residues. The germline V and J ends were trimmed by 1 base and 1 base, with 4 bases remaining between them. CDR3 nucleotides: TGTGCCAGCAGTTACTACGGGAACACTGAAGCTTTCTTT. Residues: CASSYYGNTEAFF.

About this clonotype: A much larger clonotype is one base distant, so this may be a read error. This chain uses TRBV20-1 with TRBJ2-3, with 8 bases matching TRBD2. V trimming: 3 bases; J trimming: 5 bases; junction bases outside the gene matches: 4. This CDR3 has 13 residues. Germline V gives CDR1 DFQATT, CDR2 SNEGSKA (reference sequence). CDR3: CSARPGGVDTQYF. Here the CDR3 DNA reads TGCAGTGCTAGGCCCGGGGGGGTAGATACGCAGTATTTT.

V is TRBV19 and J is TRBJ1-1; 9 bases match TRBD1. The CDR3 is made up of 13 amino acids. Germline CDR1 and CDR2: LNHDA and SQIVND (reference sequence). V dropped 4 bases and J dropped 6; count of bases not matched to a gene: 3. This CDR3 reads CASSKQGASEAFF. The CDR3 bases are TGTGCCAGTAGTAAACAGGGGGCATCTGAAGCTTTCTTT.

This clonotype was recorded many times. The chain links TRBV27 to TRBJ2-1, with D tentatively TRBD2 (6 bases). Trimming shortened V by 4 bases and J by 0 bases, and 19 bases separated the two germline ends. Germline CDR1 is MNHEY and CDR2 is SMNVEV (reference sequence). CDR3 length: 18 residues. The CDR3 loop is CASSSRGGGASSYNEQFF. CDR3 sequence (DNA): TGTGCCAGCAGTTCAAGAGGTGGAGGGGCAAGCTCCTACAATGAGCAGTTCTTC.

This clonotype was observed many times. The chain uses TRBV15 and TRBJ2-5, with D possibly matching TRBD1 (5 bases). CDR1 and CDR2 (germline): LNHNV, YYDKDF (reference sequence). The CDR3 contains 13 residues. V lost 3 bases, J lost 5 bases, and 10 bases lay in between. CDR3 nucleotide sequence: TGTGCCACCAGCAGCAGGGATCGGGAGACCCAGTACTTC. Translating gives CATSSRDRETQYF.

This clonotype occurred many times. This chain links TRBV27 with TRBJ2-3; perhaps TRBD1 as D (7 bases). V lost 3 bases, J lost 3 bases, and 13 bases lay in between. The CDR3 covers 15 residues. The germline V gene has CDR1 MNHEY and CDR2 SMNVEV (reference sequence). The CDR3 region has the DNA TGTGCCAGCAGTTTGCTCCCAGGGGGGACAGATACGCAGTATTTT. Its translation: CASSLLPGGTDTQYF.

This clonotype occurred a few times. This chain uses TRBV25-1 with TRBJ2-2, with D maybe TRBD1 (6 bases). Germline V lookup: CDR1 MGHDK, CDR2 SYGVNS. The CDR3 covers 15 residues. With 4 bases removed from V and 6 bases from J, the gap between germline ends came to 15 bases. The CDR3 DNA sequence: TGTGCCAGCAGTGGTTCAGGGGTACTCGCCGGGGAGCTGTTTTTT. This sequence encodes CASSGSGVLAGELFF. The entire variable domain, with the rest obtained from reference TRBV25-1 and TRBJ2-2, is as follows: EADIYQTPRYLVIGTGKKITLECSQTMGHDKMYWYQQDPGMELHLIHYSYGVNSTEKGDLSSESTVSRIRTEHFPLTLESARPSHTSQYLCASSGSGVLAGELFFGEGSRLTVL.

This clonotype has a count of ten or more. The chain joins TRBV11-2 to TRBJ2-2, with 7 positions matching TRBD1. V lost 5 bases and J lost 3; bases outside the gene matches: 9. This CDR3 is built from 16 residues. CDR1 is SGHAT, CDR2 FQNNGV, per germline. This CDR3 reads CASSLLTGTDTGELFF. The CDR3 DNA sequence: TGTGCCAGCAGCCTACTGACAGGGACGGACACCGGGGAGCTGTTTTTT. Based on the CDR3 plus reference TRBV11-2 and TRBJ2-2, the full variable domain is EAGVAQSPRYKIIEKRQSVAFWCNPISGHATLYWYQQILGQGPKLLIQFQNNGVVDDSQLPKDRFSAERLKGVDSTLKIQPAKLEDSAVYLCASSLLTGTDTGELFFGEGSRLTVL.

This clonotype appeared a few times. The chain carries TRBV12-5 and TRBJ2-7; D call uncertain. V was shortened by 7 bases and J by 2 bases, with 15 bases between the two germline ends. CDR3 size: 14 residues. The germline V gene has CDR1 LGHNT and CDR2 FRNRAP. In DNA form, the CDR3 reads TGTGCTAGTGTTATCCGTTGCTGCACCTACGAGCAGTACTTC. Residues: CASVIRCCTYEQYF.